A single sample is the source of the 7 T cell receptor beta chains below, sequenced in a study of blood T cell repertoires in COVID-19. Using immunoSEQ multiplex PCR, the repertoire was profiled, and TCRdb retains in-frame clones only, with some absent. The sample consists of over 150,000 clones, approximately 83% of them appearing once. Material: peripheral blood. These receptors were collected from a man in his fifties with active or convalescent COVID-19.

Here the CDR3 DNA reads TGTGCCAGCAGCCGCCCGGGACACAGCAATCAGCCCCAGCATTTT. Translation gives CASSRPGHSNQPQHF. The V and J genes are TRBV14 and TRBJ1-5, with a possible D match to TRBD1 (6 bases). The length of the CDR3 is 15 residues. Between the trimmed V and J ends, which lost 4 bases and 1 base, there was a span of 11 bases. The V gene's germline CDR1 is SGHDN and CDR2 FVKESK.

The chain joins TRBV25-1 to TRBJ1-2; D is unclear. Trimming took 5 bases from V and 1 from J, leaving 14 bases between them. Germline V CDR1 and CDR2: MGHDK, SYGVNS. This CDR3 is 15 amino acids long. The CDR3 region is CASSPRAASNYGYTF. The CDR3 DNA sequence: TGTGCCAGCAGTCCCCGAGCAGCGAGTAACTATGGCTACACCTTC.

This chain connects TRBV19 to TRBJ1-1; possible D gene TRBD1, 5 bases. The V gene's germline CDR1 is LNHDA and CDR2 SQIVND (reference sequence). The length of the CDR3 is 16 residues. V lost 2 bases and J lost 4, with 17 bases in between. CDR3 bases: TGTGCCAGTAGTATACTCCCCGGAAGGGGTAGCACTGAAGCTTTCTTT. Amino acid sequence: CASSILPGRGSTEAFF.

In DNA form, the CDR3 reads TGTGCCAGTAGATCATTCCTAGCGGGAGAGTACAATGAGCAGTTCTTC. As protein: CASRSFLAGEYNEQFF. J is TRBJ2-1 and V is TRBV19; TRBD2 matches at 10 bases. This CDR3 has 16 amino acids. Per the germline V gene, CDR1 is LNHDA and CDR2 is SQIVND (reference sequence). J gave up 4 bases and V 6 bases, and 9 bases lay outside the gene matches.

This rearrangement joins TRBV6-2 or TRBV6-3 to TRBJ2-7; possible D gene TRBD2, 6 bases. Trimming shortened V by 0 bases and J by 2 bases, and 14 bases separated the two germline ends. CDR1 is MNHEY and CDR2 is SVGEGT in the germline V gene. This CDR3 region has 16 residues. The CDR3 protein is CASSYSPGTGAYEQYF. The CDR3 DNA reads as TGTGCCAGCAGTTACTCCCCAGGGACGGGGGCCTACGAGCAGTACTTC.

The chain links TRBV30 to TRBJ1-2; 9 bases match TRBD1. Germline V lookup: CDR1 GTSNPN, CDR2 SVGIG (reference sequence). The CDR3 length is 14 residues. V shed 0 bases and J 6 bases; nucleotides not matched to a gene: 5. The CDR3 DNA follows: TGTGCCTGGAGTGTAGGGACAGGGTTAAATGGCTACACCTTC. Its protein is CAWSVGTGLNGYTF.

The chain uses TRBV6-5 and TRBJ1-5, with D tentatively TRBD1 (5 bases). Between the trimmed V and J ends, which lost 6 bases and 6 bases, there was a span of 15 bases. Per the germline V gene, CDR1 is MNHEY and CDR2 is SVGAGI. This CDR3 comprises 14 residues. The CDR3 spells CASSTAGLGQPQHF. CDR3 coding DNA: TGTGCCAGCAGCACGGCAGGGTTGGGTCAGCCCCAGCATTTT.